The rows below give T cell receptor beta chains drawn from one sample of a study of T cell repertoires in cytomegalovirus infection. A single record per CDR3 protein comes from TCRdb applying MiXCR to the reads. The sample lists approximately 200,000 distinct CDR3 sequences; about 23% were seen once. Sequencing was performed on CD8+ T cells from PBMCs. The receptor source for this set is a human donor in good health (CMV status not recorded). Some clones in this sample may be carry-over from other donors' samples. Both conserved end residues are part of each CDR3. Fields, in order: clone size, D gene, V gene, J gene, CDR3 protein, CDR3 DNA. The D gene is left open where the match is weak. Some rows have no size entry. The others give once, few or many, or a class for an expanded clone.

abundance: NA; d_gene: NA; v_gene: TRBV6-2/TRBV6-3; j_gene: TRBJ2-1; CDR3aa: CASRSTEAGQFF; CDR3nt: TGTGCCAGCAGATCGACGGAGGCAGGGCAGTTCTTC
abundance: NA; d_gene: NA; v_gene: TRBV5-5; j_gene: TRBJ1-2; CDR3aa: CASSLEFRGRAYGYTF; CDR3nt: TGTGCCAGCAGCTTGGAGTTCCGGGGGCGCGCCTATGGCTACACCTTC
abundance: few; d_gene: NA; v_gene: TRBV2; j_gene: TRBJ1-6; CDR3aa: CASSEVGGWSVEGSYNSPLHF; CDR3nt: TGTGCCAGCAGTGAAGTCGGGGGGTGGAGCGTCGAGGGCTCCTATAATTCACCCCTCCACTTT
abundance: NA; d_gene: NA; v_gene: TRBV4-1; j_gene: TRBJ2-7; CDR3aa: CASSQEPANSYEQYF; CDR3nt: TGCGCCAGCAGCCAAGAACCAGCCAACTCCTACGAGCAGTACTTC
abundance: NA; d_gene: TRBD1; v_gene: TRBV28; j_gene: TRBJ1-1; CDR3aa: CASRAGGYLNTEAFF; CDR3nt: TGTGCCAGCAGGGCAGGGGGCTACTTGAACACTGAAGCTTTCTTT
abundance: many; d_gene: TRBD2; v_gene: TRBV13; j_gene: TRBJ2-5; CDR3aa: CASSKGLADQETQYF; CDR3nt: TGTGCCAGCAGCAAGGGACTAGCGGACCAAGAGACCCAGTACTTC
abundance: NA; d_gene: NA; v_gene: TRBV30; j_gene: TRBJ1-5; CDR3aa: CAWSEAAQPQHF; CDR3nt: TGTGCCTGGAGTGAGGCCGCTCAGCCCCAGCATTTT
abundance: NA; d_gene: NA; v_gene: TRBV12-3/TRBV12-4; j_gene: TRBJ1-5; CDR3aa: CASSLGTALPQHF; CDR3nt: TGTGCCAGCAGTCTAGGGACGGCGCTGCCCCAGCATTTT
abundance: NA; d_gene: NA; v_gene: TRBV20-1; j_gene: TRBJ1-2; CDR3aa: CSARGPLDSPYGYTF; CDR3nt: TGCAGTGCTAGAGGACCCCTCGACAGTCCCTATGGCTACACCTTC
abundance: few; d_gene: NA; v_gene: TRBV12-5; j_gene: TRBJ2-5; CDR3aa: CASGLDPETQYF; CDR3nt: TGTGCTAGTGGTTTGGATCCCGAGACCCAGTACTTC
abundance: NA; d_gene: NA; v_gene: TRBV7-9; j_gene: TRBJ2-5; CDR3aa: CASSGGGETQYF; CDR3nt: TGTGCCAGCAGCGGGGGCGGGGAGACCCAGTACTTC
abundance: NA; d_gene: NA; v_gene: TRBV7-3; j_gene: TRBJ2-3; CDR3aa: CASSRPPYTDTQYF; CDR3nt: TGTGCCAGCAGCCGTCCCCCCTATACAGATACGCAGTATTTT
abundance: many; d_gene: TRBD1; v_gene: TRBV7-2; j_gene: TRBJ1-1; CDR3aa: CASSLGDSTNTEAFF; CDR3nt: TGTGCCAGCAGCTTAGGGGACAGTACTAACACTGAAGCTTTCTTT
abundance: few; d_gene: NA; v_gene: TRBV7-9; j_gene: TRBJ2-7; CDR3aa: CASSLHGGEQYF; CDR3nt: TGTGCCAGCAGCTTACACGGGGGCGAGCAGTACTTC
abundance: many; d_gene: NA; v_gene: TRBV7-2; j_gene: TRBJ2-7; CDR3aa: CASSLARGLYEQYF; CDR3nt: TGTGCCAGCAGCTTAGCGCGGGGACTCTACGAGCAGTACTTC
abundance: many; d_gene: NA; v_gene: TRBV7-2; j_gene: TRBJ2-7; CDR3aa: CASSLVFETGTHEQYF; CDR3nt: TGTGCCAGCAGCTTAGTGTTTGAGACCGGGACCCACGAGCAGTACTTC
abundance: NA; d_gene: NA; v_gene: TRBV7-6; j_gene: TRBJ1-5; CDR3aa: CASSLGPLSNQPQHF; CDR3nt: TGTGCCAGCAGCTTGGGACCCCTGAGCAATCAGCCCCAGCATTTT
abundance: NA; d_gene: TRBD1; v_gene: TRBV19; j_gene: TRBJ1-1; CDR3aa: CASSLWTGPEAFF; CDR3nt: TGTGCCAGTAGTCTCTGGACAGGGCCTGAAGCTTTCTTT
abundance: few; d_gene: NA; v_gene: TRBV5-6; j_gene: TRBJ1-5; CDR3aa: CASSLAGARGNQPQHF; CDR3nt: TGTGCCAGCAGCTTGGCGGGGGCGAGAGGCAATCAGCCCCAGCATTTT
abundance: NA; d_gene: NA; v_gene: TRBV7-9; j_gene: TRBJ2-1; CDR3aa: CASQGGDGGLNEQFF; CDR3nt: TGTGCCAGCCAGGGGGGGGACGGGGGGCTCAATGAGCAGTTCTTC
abundance: many; d_gene: NA; v_gene: TRBV7-2; j_gene: TRBJ1-1; CDR3aa: CASSSGATEAFF; CDR3nt: TGTGCCAGCAGCTCGGGGGCCACTGAAGCTTTCTTT
abundance: NA; d_gene: NA; v_gene: TRBV4-1; j_gene: TRBJ2-7; CDR3aa: CASSQSSTAGGPYEQYF; CDR3nt: TGCGCCAGCAGCCAAAGCTCGACAGCCGGGGGTCCCTACGAGCAGTACTTC
abundance: NA; d_gene: TRBD2; v_gene: TRBV20-1; j_gene: TRBJ2-1; CDR3aa: CSARTSGQSSYNEQFF; CDR3nt: TGCAGTGCTAGGACTAGCGGGCAAAGCTCCTACAATGAGCAGTTCTTC
abundance: NA; d_gene: TRBD1; v_gene: TRBV20-1; j_gene: TRBJ1-1; CDR3aa: CSAVLRRGPVEAFF; CDR3nt: TGCAGTGCTGTTTTACGCAGGGGGCCCGTTGAAGCTTTCTTT
abundance: NA; d_gene: TRBD1; v_gene: TRBV28; j_gene: TRBJ2-7; CDR3aa: CASSLENPQDRQYEQYF; CDR3nt: TGTGCCAGCAGTTTAGAGAATCCACAGGACAGGCAGTACGAGCAGTACTTC
abundance: NA; d_gene: NA; v_gene: TRBV28; j_gene: TRBJ1-1; CDR3aa: CASRLQNTEAFF; CDR3nt: TGTGCCAGCAGACTTCAGAACACTGAAGCTTTCTTT
abundance: NA; d_gene: TRBD1; v_gene: TRBV7-9; j_gene: TRBJ1-2; CDR3aa: CASSPVGTGGAFIRDYGYTF; CDR3nt: TGTGCCAGCAGCCCTGTCGGGACAGGGGGCGCGTTCATCAGGGACTATGGCTACACCTTC
abundance: NA; d_gene: NA; v_gene: TRBV20-1; j_gene: TRBJ2-7; CDR3aa: CSARGGHSYEQYF; CDR3nt: TGCAGTGCTCGAGGGGGGCACTCCTACGAGCAGTACTTC
abundance: few; d_gene: NA; v_gene: TRBV20-1; j_gene: TRBJ2-1; CDR3aa: CSATSRDYSYNEQFF; CDR3nt: TGCAGTGCTACCAGCCGGGATTACTCCTACAATGAGCAGTTCTTC
abundance: few; d_gene: TRBD2; v_gene: TRBV5-6; j_gene: TRBJ2-7; CDR3aa: CASSLGTSGSYEQYF; CDR3nt: TGTGCCAGCAGCTTGGGGACTAGCGGTAGCTACGAGCAGTACTTC
abundance: NA; d_gene: TRBD2; v_gene: TRBV4-1; j_gene: TRBJ2-1; CDR3aa: CASSQAPAGGNHEQFF; CDR3nt: TGCGCCAGCAGCCAGGCCCCGGCGGGGGGGAATCATGAGCAGTTCTTC
abundance: NA; d_gene: TRBD1; v_gene: TRBV7-2; j_gene: TRBJ2-6; CDR3aa: CASSLTGGAFSGANVLTF; CDR3nt: TGTGCCAGCAGCTTGACAGGGGGGGCCTTCTCTGGGGCCAACGTCCTGACTTTC
abundance: NA; d_gene: NA; v_gene: TRBV7-9; j_gene: TRBJ1-1; CDR3aa: CASSLGRNEAFF; CDR3nt: TGTGCCAGCAGCTTAGGAAGGAATGAAGCTTTCTTT
abundance: few; d_gene: TRBD1; v_gene: TRBV19; j_gene: TRBJ1-2; CDR3aa: CASSYGQAHYGYTF; CDR3nt: TGTGCCAGTAGTTATGGACAGGCGCACTATGGCTACACCTTC
abundance: many; d_gene: NA; v_gene: TRBV7-3; j_gene: TRBJ1-6; CDR3aa: CASSLTGGSPLHF; CDR3nt: TGTGCCAGCAGCTTAACAGGGGGATCACCCCTCCACTTT
abundance: few; d_gene: NA; v_gene: TRBV7-8; j_gene: TRBJ2-7; CDR3aa: CASSLSAAVYEQYF; CDR3nt: TGTGCCAGCAGCTTATCTGCCGCCGTCTACGAGCAGTACTTC
abundance: many; d_gene: TRBD1; v_gene: TRBV28; j_gene: TRBJ2-2; CDR3aa: CASETGTASTGELFF; CDR3nt: TGTGCCAGCGAAACCGGGACAGCCTCAACCGGGGAGCTGTTTTTT
abundance: many; d_gene: TRBD1; v_gene: TRBV7-2; j_gene: TRBJ2-1; CDR3aa: CASSLVRGQDEQFF; CDR3nt: TGTGCCAGCAGCTTAGTCAGGGGGCAGGATGAGCAGTTCTTC
abundance: few; d_gene: NA; v_gene: TRBV28; j_gene: TRBJ1-3; CDR3aa: CASRSRGSGNTIYF; CDR3nt: TGTGCCAGCAGATCGCGTGGCTCTGGAAACACCATATATTTT
abundance: NA; d_gene: NA; v_gene: TRBV16; j_gene: TRBJ1-1; CDR3aa: CASSLINSLNTEAFF; CDR3nt: TGTGCCAGCAGCCTGATCAACAGCCTGAACACTGAAGCTTTCTTT
abundance: many; d_gene: NA; v_gene: TRBV12-3/TRBV12-4; j_gene: TRBJ2-7; CDR3aa: CASSSSGTTYEQYF; CDR3nt: TGTGCCAGCAGCAGCTCCGGGACAACATACGAGCAGTACTTC
abundance: once; d_gene: TRBD2; v_gene: TRBV28; j_gene: TRBJ2-3; CDR3aa: CASSLPSGGTDTQYF; CDR3nt: TGTGCCAGCAGTTTGCCTAGCGGGGGCACAGATACGCAGTATTTT
abundance: many; d_gene: TRBD1; v_gene: TRBV7-8; j_gene: TRBJ2-2; CDR3aa: CASAGGRTGELFF; CDR3nt: TGTGCCAGTGCAGGGGGCCGGACCGGGGAGCTGTTTTTT
abundance: NA; d_gene: NA; v_gene: TRBV7-9; j_gene: TRBJ2-1; CDR3aa: CASSLGEGYSYNEQFF; CDR3nt: TGTGCCAGCAGCTTAGGAGAAGGGTACTCCTACAATGAGCAGTTCTTC